Listed below are T cell receptor beta chains from one sample, sequenced in a study of blood T cell repertoires in COVID-19. Produced via immunoSEQ multiplex PCR; TCRdb's table is partial and in-frame only. Here the sample spans about 220,000 clones, more than 70% being singletons. The sequencing sample was made of peripheral blood. These receptors were taken from a human donor in a cohort sampled during active COVID-19. CDR3s include the opening cysteine and the closing phenylalanine or tryptophan. D genes are given only for firm matches. A clone size is listed for some rows: how often the clone was seen (once, few, many), or a class if it is expanded.

v_gene	abundance	j_gene	d_gene	CDR3aa	CDR3nt
TRBV28	many	TRBJ2-7	TRBD2	CASSHSGIGLYEQYF	TGTGCCAGCAGCCACAGCGGGATAGGTCTCTACGAGCAGTACTTC
TRBV20-1	.	TRBJ2-7	.	CSPSQGISYEQYF	TGCAGTCCTAGTCAGGGGATTTCCTACGAGCAGTACTTC
TRBV6-6	.	TRBJ1-5	TRBD1	CASRRGQGGNQPQHF	TGTGCCAGCAGACGAGGACAGGGAGGCAATCAGCCCCAGCATTTT
TRBV9	many	TRBJ2-1	.	CASSVADNEQFF	TGTGCCAGCAGCGTAGCCGACAATGAGCAGTTCTTC
TRBV18	.	TRBJ2-1	TRBD1	CASSRGQGGLGNEQFF	TGTGCCAGCTCACGCGGACAGGGAGGATTGGGGAATGAGCAGTTCTTC
TRBV28	.	TRBJ1-3	TRBD1	CASSPTEPGQGIYSNTIYF	TGTGCCAGCAGTCCGACAGAGCCGGGACAGGGGATTTATTCGAACACCATATATTTT
TRBV4-1	.	TRBJ2-3	.	CASSSSGDTQYF	TGCGCCAGCAGCTCCTCAGGAGATACGCAGTATTTT
TRBV2	.	TRBJ2-1	TRBD1	CASSPDRGSNEQFF	TGTGCCAGCTCCCCGGACAGGGGGAGCAATGAGCAGTTCTTC
TRBV7-9	.	TRBJ2-7	.	CASSYWGHRASYEQYF	TGTGCCAGCAGCTATTGGGGGCACAGGGCATCCTACGAGCAGTACTTC
TRBV18	.	TRBJ1-2	TRBD1	CASSPPEDRGGGYTF	TGTGCCAGCTCACCGCCCGAAGACAGGGGTGGTGGCTACACCTTC
TRBV6-1	.	TRBJ2-5	TRBD2	CASSGNRPRGASETQYF	TGTGCCAGCAGTGGAAATAGGCCGCGGGGGGCTTCTGAGACCCAGTACTTC
TRBV4-3	.	TRBJ1-3	.	CASSQSPQTRGNTIYF	TGCGCCAGCAGCCAAAGTCCGCAAACGCGGGGAAACACCATATATTTT
TRBV19	.	TRBJ2-1	TRBD2	CASSVAGRGEQFF	TGTGCCAGTAGTGTAGCGGGGAGGGGTGAGCAGTTCTTC
TRBV4-1	.	TRBJ1-5	TRBD1	CASSHVDREKWQPQHF	TGCGCCAGCAGCCATGTCGACAGGGAGAAGTGGCAGCCCCAGCATTTT
TRBV28	.	TRBJ2-7	.	CASSQGTFQYEQYF	TGTGCCAGCAGCCAGGGCACCTTCCAATACGAGCAGTACTTC
TRBV11-2	.	TRBJ2-7	TRBD2	CASSLDGLAGGYEQYF	TGTGCCAGCAGCTTAGACGGACTAGCGGGGGGTTACGAGCAGTACTTC
TRBV10-3	.	TRBJ1-5	.	CAISAGQEGQPQHF	TGTGCCATCAGTGCTGGGCAGGAGGGTCAGCCCCAGCATTTT
TRBV19	.	TRBJ1-5	TRBD1	CASSMFDRGRYQPQHF	TGTGCCAGTAGTATGTTCGACAGGGGACGGTATCAGCCCCAGCATTTT
TRBV9	.	TRBJ1-1	.	CASSATGGNTEAFF	TGTGCCAGCAGCGCCACGGGGGGGAACACTGAAGCTTTCTTT
TRBV29-1	once	TRBJ1-2	.	CSVDYGVSGGYTF	TGCAGCGTTGATTACGGGGTATCCGGTGGCTACACCTTC
TRBV3-1/TRBV3-2	.	TRBJ2-3	.	CASSQGAGSTDTQYF	TGTGCCAGCAGCCAAGGGGCGGGTAGCACAGATACGCAGTATTTT
TRBV10-3	few	TRBJ1-5	TRBD1	CAIKPGQGGNQPQHF	TGTGCCATCAAACCGGGACAGGGAGGCAATCAGCCCCAGCATTTT
TRBV19	.	TRBJ2-6	.	CASSPQGGSGANVLTF	TGTGCCAGTAGTCCTCAGGGCGGCTCTGGGGCCAACGTCCTGACTTTC
TRBV9	once	TRBJ2-1	TRBD2	CASSRLAGVYNEQFF	TGTGCCAGCAGCCGGCTAGCGGGGGTATACAATGAGCAGTTCTTC
TRBV7-6	once	TRBJ1-4	.	CASSPQRREKLFF	TGTGCCAGCAGCCCACAGCGGCGAGAAAAACTGTTTTTT
TRBV5-5	few	TRBJ1-4	.	CASSFGSQGLNEKLFF	TGTGCCAGCAGCTTTGGATCTCAGGGGTTGAATGAAAAACTGTTTTTT
TRBV6-6	once	TRBJ1-5	.	CASSQPGLKLYSNQPQHF	TGTGCCAGCAGTCAACCGGGACTCAAACTTTATAGCAATCAGCCCCAGCATTTT
TRBV9	.	TRBJ1-2	.	CASSVELGGYTF	TGTGCCAGCAGCGTAGAGCTGGGCGGCTACACCTTC
TRBV7-9	.	TRBJ2-5	TRBD1	CASSLVSGGQETQYF	TGTGCCAGCAGCTTAGTTTCAGGGGGCCAAGAGACCCAGTACTTC
TRBV6-5	.	TRBJ1-2	.	CASTPRGMTYGYTF	TGTGCCAGCACCCCGCGGGGGATGACCTATGGCTACACCTTC
TRBV19	.	TRBJ2-2	TRBD1	CASSITGETGTGELFF	TGTGCCAGTAGTATTACAGGGGAGACGGGCACCGGGGAGCTGTTTTTT
TRBV19	.	TRBJ2-3	.	CASGLSGTDTQYF	TGTGCCAGTGGTCTCTCGGGGACAGATACGCAGTATTTT
TRBV25-1	.	TRBJ2-5	TRBD2	CASSGASGHQETQYF	TGTGCCAGCAGTGGAGCTAGCGGCCACCAAGAGACCCAGTACTTC
TRBV19	.	TRBJ2-1	TRBD2	CASSIASGDNAVQFF	TGTGCCAGTAGTATAGCTAGCGGGGATAACGCGGTGCAGTTCTTC
TRBV25-1	.	TRBJ1-4	.	CASSPGTEKLFF	TGTGCCAGCTCACCGGGAACTGAAAAACTGTTTTTT
TRBV24-1	.	TRBJ2-1	TRBD2	CATSDASGRAVDEQFF	TGTGCCACCAGTGACGCTAGCGGGAGGGCCGTGGATGAGCAGTTCTTC
TRBV24-1	.	TRBJ1-5	.	CATSLGNQPQHF	TGTGCCACCAGTTTAGGCAATCAGCCCCAGCATTTT
TRBV6-1	.	TRBJ2-7	.	CASSEPLLASYEQYF	TGTGCCAGCAGTGAACCCCTCCTAGCCTCCTACGAGCAGTACTTC